These 18 T cell receptor beta chains originate from one sample sequenced in a study of follicular helper T cells after annual influenza vaccination. The time point was: 2015-2016 season, 7 days after influenza vaccination. The table came from immunoSEQ multiplex PCR; TCRdb's copy has only in-frame clones and leaves some out. The table shows roughly 7,100 clones, with 75% to 90% occurring only once. Sequencing was performed on CXCR5- memory CD4+ T cells sorted from blood, taken 7 days after influenza vaccination. The receptors were sampled from an adult who received the influenza vaccine.

This chain joins TRBV10-3 and TRBJ1-1; the D is unclear. Germline V lookup: CDR1 ENHRY, CDR2 SYGVKD. Between the trimmed V and J ends, which lost 3 bases and 1 base, there was a span of 12 bases. This CDR3 is 15 amino acids long. CDR3 bases: TGTGCCATCAGTGACAACAAGATGGAGAACACTGAAGCTTTCTTT. Protein product: CAISDNKMENTEAFF.

The rearrangement joins TRBV19 to TRBJ2-3; TRBD2 matches at 7 bases. CDR3 length: 15 residues. V was pared by 3 bases and J by 5 bases, with 8 bases of the junction left unmatched. The germline gives CDR1 LNHDA, CDR2 SQIVND (reference sequence). For the CDR3, the DNA is TGTGCCAGTAGTATTCCAGCGGGGTTGGGAGATACGCAGTATTTT. Protein: CASSIPAGLGDTQYF.

The V gene is TRBV7-6, the J gene TRBJ2-1; tentative D call: TRBD1 (6 bases). Trimming removed 0 bases from V and 4 bases from J, with 10 bases in between. CDR1 is SGHVS, CDR2 FNYEAQ, per germline. The CDR3 has 15 amino acids. The CDR3 DNA reads as TGTGCCAGCAGCTTAGCCGGGACAATTTACAATGAGCAGTTCTTC. Protein: CASSLAGTIYNEQFF.

On this clone itself: This CDR3 is also generated by other DNA sequences in the sample. The chain is built from TRBV29-1 and TRBJ2-1; 9 nucleotides match TRBD1. The CDR3 contains 16 residues. The V segment lost 8 bases and the J segment 0 bases; nucleotides outside the gene matches: 11. Germline CDR1 is SQVTM and CDR2 is ANQGSEA. The CDR3 spells CSSRGQGTSSYNEQFF. CDR3 DNA: TGCAGCTCGCGTGGACAGGGGACAAGCTCCTACAATGAGCAGTTCTTC.

The V call is TRBV19, the J call TRBJ1-1; D may be TRBD1 (6 bases). V dropped 4 bases and J dropped 5 bases, with 14 bases sitting between them. The CDR3 loop spans 14 amino acids. The germline V gene has CDR1 LNHDA and CDR2 SQIVND (reference sequence). CDR3 sequence: CASSSDRRRTEAFF. The CDR3 region has the DNA TGTGCCAGTAGTAGCGACAGGCGTCGGACTGAAGCTTTCTTT.

The chain combines TRBV12-5 with TRBJ1-2; 7 bases are a match to TRBD1. CDR3 size: 14 residues. Germline CDR1 LGHNT, CDR2 FRNRAP. V shed 5 bases, J shed 4 bases, and the junction held 7 bases outside the gene matches. The CDR3 bases are TGTGCTAGTGGTATGGACAGGTCGGGCTATGGCTACACCTTC. Translating it yields CASGMDRSGYGYTF.

J is TRBJ2-5 and V is TRBV19, with a possible D match to TRBD2 (5 bases). The CDR3 runs 13 residues. V shed 5 bases and J shed 5 bases, with 12 bases lying between them. Germline-derived CDR1 and CDR2 are LNHDA and SQIVND (reference sequence). The CDR3 loop reads CASSDSDSETQYF. The CDR3 coding sequence is TGTGCCAGTAGTGATAGCGATTCGGAGACCCAGTACTTC.

This clone turned up a few times. This chain joins TRBV2 and TRBJ2-7, with TRBD2 identical over 13 bases. CDR1 and CDR2 from the germline V gene are SNHLY and FYNNEI. J was trimmed by 6 bases and V by 6 bases; bases with no gene match: 5. This CDR3 has 14 residues. DNA of the CDR3: TGTGCCAGCAGAAGACTAGCGGGGGGTCTCGAGCAGTACTTC. As protein: CASRRLAGGLEQYF.

This rearrangement joins TRBV5-4 to TRBJ2-5, with 13 nucleotides matching TRBD2. With 1 base clipped from V and 2 bases from J, the junction kept 2 bases outside the gene matches. The CDR3 runs 16 residues. Germline values: CDR1 SGHNT, CDR2 YYREEE (reference sequence). CDR3 DNA sequence: TGTGCCAGCAGCTTGCGGACTAGCGGGGGACAAGAGACCCAGTACTTC. Amino acid sequence: CASSLRTSGGQETQYF. The full variable domain, rest sourced from reference TRBV5-4 and TRBJ2-5, is ETGVTQSPTHLIKTRGQQVTLRCSSQSGHNTVSWYQQALGQGPQFIFQYYREEENGRGNFPPRFSGLQFPNYSSELNVNALELDDSALYLCASSLRTSGGQETQYFGPGTRLLVL.

The V call is TRBV18, the J call TRBJ1-2, with 9 bases identical to TRBD1. Germline CDR1 KGHSH, CDR2 LQKENI. The CDR3 has 14 amino acids. Trimming took 5 bases from V and 3 from J; bases not matched to a gene: 4. This CDR3 reads CASSETGGYYGYTF. CDR3 coding DNA: TGTGCCAGCTCAGAGACAGGGGGATACTATGGCTACACCTTC.

The chain joins TRBV18 to TRBJ2-7, with 7 bases fitting TRBD2. Germline loops: CDR1 KGHSH, CDR2 LQKENI. CDR3 length: 14 amino acids. Trimming cost V 3 bases and J 2 bases; bases outside gene matches: 4. CDR3 region: CASSPAGVPYEQYF. The CDR3 DNA reads as TGTGCCAGCTCACCCGCGGGGGTCCCCTACGAGCAGTACTTC.

This rearrangement joins TRBV6-1 to TRBJ2-2; D remains unclear. In germline, CDR1 is MNHNS, CDR2 SASEGT. The CDR3 has 12 residues. V was trimmed by 6 bases and J by 6 bases, leaving 8 bases between them. Here the CDR3 reads CASSTYPGELFF. CDR3 nucleotides: TGTGCCAGCAGCACTTATCCCGGGGAGCTGTTTTTT.

This chain connects TRBV5-6 to TRBJ1-1; possibly TRBD1 for D (6 bases). The V end was cut by 5 bases, the J end by 5 bases, with 13 bases between. Germline CDR1 and CDR2: SGHDT and YYEEEE. The CDR3 is 13 amino acids. CDR3 coding DNA: TGTGCCAGCAGTCTGGACAGACGGACTGAAGCTTTCTTT. Translated, it gives CASSLDRRTEAFF.

CDR3 sequence: CASSTPRGEAYEQYF. CDR3 nucleotide sequence: TGTGCCAGCAGCACCCCCCGCGGGGAGGCCTACGAGCAGTACTTC. The rearrangement links TRBV7-2 to TRBJ2-7; TRBD2 might be the D (6 bases). CDR1 SGHTA and CDR2 FQGNSA come from the germline V gene. Deletions cut 5 bases from V and 2 bases from J, with 16 bases between. There are 15 residues in the CDR3. The complete variable domain, with remaining parts taken from reference TRBV7-2 and TRBJ2-7, reads GAGVSQSPSNKVTEKGKDVELRCDPISGHTALYWYRQSLGQGLEFLIYFQGNSAPDKSGLPSDRFSAERTGGSVSTLTIQRTQQEDSAVYLCASSTPRGEAYEQYFGPGTRLTVT.

The V gene is TRBV13, the J gene TRBJ2-7, with D perhaps being TRBD1 or TRBD2 (5 bases each). Germline loops: CDR1 PRHDT, CDR2 FYEKMQ (reference sequence). Trimming cost V 4 bases and J 0 bases, with 10 bases left between them. This CDR3 is 14 amino acids long. For the CDR3, the DNA is TGTGCCAGCAGCTCCGGGACGCCCTCCTACGAGCAGTACTTC. Its protein product is CASSSGTPSYEQYF.

V gene TRBV5-5 combines with J gene TRBJ2-5; 8 positions match TRBD2. This CDR3 is 16 amino acids long. With V trimmed by 0 bases and J by 6 bases, 10 bases remained unmatched. Germline V gene data show CDR1 as SGHKS and CDR2 as YYEKEE (reference sequence). CDR3 sequence: CASSLAGGVILKTQYF. CDR3 DNA sequence: TGTGCCAGCAGCTTGGCGGGAGGGGTAATTCTAAAGACCCAGTACTTC. Variable domain in full (rest from reference TRBV5-5 and TRBJ2-5): DAGVTQSPTHLIKTRGQQVTLRCSPISGHKSVSWYQQVLGQGPQFIFQYYEKEERGRGNFPDRFSARQFPNYSSELNVNALLLGDSALYLCASSLAGGVILKTQYFGPGTRLLVL.

The gene calls are TRBV6-1 and TRBJ1-1, with 7 bases identical to TRBD1. From germline, CDR1 is MNHNS and CDR2 SASEGT. Germline trimming cut 8 bases from V and 1 base from J; bases unmatched to any gene: 4. The CDR3 contains 13 residues. As DNA, the CDR3 is TGTGCCAGCCCACAGGGGACGAACACTGAAGCTTTCTTT. Its protein is CASPQGTNTEAFF.

This clone turned up a few times. The CDR3 region is CASSATVMNTEAFF. The CDR3 nucleotides are TGTGCCAGTAGTGCGACAGTGATGAACACTGAAGCTTTCTTT. The rearrangement links TRBV19 to TRBJ1-1; TRBD1 is a possible D gene (5 bases). This CDR3 has 14 residues. The ends were cut back, 5 bases at V and 0 bases at J, with 10 bases in the middle. Germline loops: CDR1 LNHDA, CDR2 SQIVND (reference sequence).